This T cell receptor (beta chain) was identified in a study of spatial heterogeneity in lung cancer. Background on the study: The average appearance count of each unique TCR and UMI combination in raw reads was more than nine.

TCRdb reanalysed the 5' RACE reads using MiXCR and keeps one entry per CDR3 protein. The sample holds about 2,100 distinct CDR3 sequences; 7.5% to 9.5% are singletons and the top ten take 9.5% to 15%. This clonotype has a handful of counts. The antigen remains undetermined. The sample's time point: sample taken at primary tumor resection. No cell sorting; template was whole RNA from tumor, lung tissue or PBMC. The study, taken as a whole, reports: Expanded alpha and beta TCR counts within tumors tracked tumor mutation counts.

This TCR was recovered from a male donor with early-stage non-small cell lung cancer. Sequencing was performed on lung tumor tissue, taken at surgery.

CDR3 loop: CASSFLANTEAFF. The CDR3, as DNA: TGTGCCAGCAGTTTCTTGGCCAACACTGAAGCTTTCTTT. This chain joins TRBV12-3 or TRBV12-4 and TRBJ1-1, with no clear D. The CDR3 contains 13 residues. Trimming left V 3 bases short and J 2 bases short, with 7 bases between.